What follows describes a single TCR beta chain. TCRdb keeps only in-frame clones here, not all; method: immunoSEQ multiplex PCR. Of some 250,000 clones listed, about 90% are singletons. This sample was taken from a study of blood T cell repertoires in COVID-19. Germline CDR1 and CDR2: MNHNY and SVGAGI (reference sequence). V lost 3 bases, J lost 0 bases, and 11 bases lay in between. The CDR3 sequence is 15 residues long. The sequenced sample was peripheral blood. The receptor comes from a woman aged 25 to 39 with COVID-19, enrolled during active disease. This chain uses TRBV6-6 with TRBJ1-1; the D is unclear. Here the CDR3 reads CASSYSRRMNTEAFF. The CDR3 nucleotides are TGTGCCAGCAGTTATTCTAGGAGGATGAACACTGAAGCTTTCTTT.